The 8 T cell receptor beta chains listed next were all sequenced from one sample in a study of blood T cell repertoires in COVID-19. Data came from immunoSEQ multiplex PCR; TCRdb stores just in-frame clones and leaves some out. The sample has roughly 230,000 clones, about 85% seen once; the top ten hold less than 8.5%. The sample taken for sequencing was PBMCs or T cells enriched from blood (not recorded which). The receptors originated from a woman aged 45 to 65 who had been exposed to COVID-19.

This rearrangement joins TRBV15 to TRBJ2-1, with 8 nucleotides matching TRBD1. Trimming took 0 bases from V and 14 from J; bases not matched to a gene: 6. The CDR3 totals 13 residues. CDR1 and CDR2 (germline): LNHNV, YYDKDF (reference sequence). CDR3 bases: TGTGCCACCAGCAGAGATAGAGGGGGACAGGAGTTCTTC. This translates into CATSRDRGGQEFF. The entire variable domain, with the rest obtained from reference TRBV15 and TRBJ2-1, is as follows: DAMVIQNPRYQVTQFGKPVTLSCSQTLNHNVMYWYQQKSSQAPKLLFHYYDKDFNNEADTPDNFQSRRPNTSFCFLDIRSPGLGDTAMYLCATSRDRGGQEFFGPGTRLTVL.

The chain employs TRBV18 and TRBJ2-1, with 8 bases identical to TRBD2. The V gene's germline CDR1 is KGHSH and CDR2 LQKENI. V lost 2 bases, J lost 8 bases, and 8 bases stayed unmatched. The length of the CDR3 is 15 residues. The CDR3 DNA sequence: TGTGCCAGCTCACCAGTGCGGGGGGAAGTAGATGAGCAGTTCTTC. It specifies CASSPVRGEVDEQFF.

This clone was detected only once. The V gene is TRBV4-3, the J gene TRBJ1-1; D gene ambiguous. V lost 4 bases, J lost 5 bases, and 17 bases lay in between. Germline assignment: CDR1 LGHNA and CDR2 YSLEER. The CDR3 has 15 amino acids. This CDR3 is CASSLGPSDGTEAFF. The DNA for the CDR3 is TGCGCCAGCAGCCTTGGGCCCTCAGATGGGACTGAAGCTTTCTTT.

This clone was counted a single time. The V gene is TRBV7-2, the J gene TRBJ2-2; TRBD2 agrees at 7 bases. The V segment lost 1 base and the J segment 6 bases; nucleotides outside the gene matches: 8. The germline gives CDR1 SGHTA, CDR2 FQGNSA. This CDR3 comprises 16 residues. In DNA form, the CDR3 reads TGTGCCAGCAGCTTAGGCTGGGAGCGGGGCTCCGGGGAGCTGTTTTTT. Residues: CASSLGWERGSGELFF.

The chain has TRBV7-3 and TRBJ1-1; tentative D call: TRBD1 (5 bases). The CDR3 spans 13 residues. Germline CDR1 reads SGHTA; CDR2 reads FQGTGA. V was cut by 5 bases and J by 4 bases, with 11 bases left in between. The CDR3 DNA is TGTGCCAGCAGCGTAGGGGTTGGCACTGAAGCTTTCTTT. This translates into CASSVGVGTEAFF. The variable domain in full, completed from reference TRBV7-3 and TRBJ1-1, reads GAGVSQTPSNKVTEKGKYVELRCDPISGHTALYWYRQSLGQGPEFLIYFQGTGAADDSGLPNDRFFAVRPEGSVSTLKIQRTERGDSAVYLCASSVGVGTEAFFGQGTRLTVV.

This clone was detected once. The CDR3 DNA is TGTGCCAGCACCGTTAGCGGGGGGTCTGGGAATGAGCAGTTCTTC. This gives the protein CASTVSGGSGNEQFF. The V gene is TRBV6-5, the J gene TRBJ2-1, with 10 bases lining up with TRBD2. Germline V gene lookup returns CDR1 MNHEY and CDR2 SVGAGI. The CDR3 is 15 residues long. V lost 7 bases, J lost 7 bases, and 10 bases stayed unmatched.

This sequence joins TRBV5-1 and TRBJ2-7, with 9 bases aligning to TRBD1. J lost 4 bases, V lost 0 bases, and 5 bases had no gene match. The CDR3 is 15 amino acids. Germline CDR1 and CDR2: SGHRS and YFSETQ. The CDR3 is CASSLAGQGPYEQYF. The CDR3 DNA reads as TGCGCCAGCAGCTTGGCGGGACAGGGCCCATACGAGCAGTACTTC.

The CDR3 protein is CASSPHGGYSTADTQYF. The CDR3 region has the DNA TGCGCCAGCAGCCCGCACGGGGGATATTCGACCGCAGATACGCAGTATTTT. The chain joins TRBV4-1 to TRBJ2-3; possible D gene TRBD2, 6 bases. The ends were cut back, 4 bases at V and 4 bases at J, with 21 bases in the middle. This CDR3 spans 17 amino acids. Germline lookup yields CDR1 MGHRA and CDR2 YSYEKL.